Below, 2 T cell receptor beta chains from the same sample are listed, as sequenced in a study of blood T cell repertoires in COVID-19. Profiling relied on immunoSEQ multiplex PCR, and the TCRdb table lists in-frame clones only, not all of them. The sample consists of approximately 260,000 clones, nearly 90% of them appearing once. The sequenced sample consisted of PBMCs or T cells enriched from blood (not recorded which). The receptor set was obtained from a woman aged 60-75 years who had recovered from COVID-19.

This chain joins TRBV2 and TRBJ1-2; D is unclear. CDR1 and CDR2 (germline): SNHLY, FYNNEI. V gave up 10 bases and J gave up 6 bases, with 15 bases separating them. This CDR3 has 12 residues. This CDR3 is CATTRRADGYTF. The CDR3 nucleotides read TGTGCCACTACAAGGAGGGCGGATGGCTACACCTTC.

The chain employs TRBV2 and TRBJ2-7; D remains unclear. Looked up from germline, CDR1 is SNHLY and CDR2 is FYNNEI. V was trimmed by 3 bases and J by 4 bases, leaving 10 bases between them. This CDR3 comprises 13 residues. CDR3 amino acids: CASSEFSQYEQYF. The CDR3, as DNA: TGTGCCAGCAGTGAGTTCAGTCAGTACGAGCAGTACTTC. Supplemented by reference TRBV2 and TRBJ2-7, the full variable domain reads EPEVTQTPSHQVTQMGQEVILRCVPISNHLYFYWYRQILGQKVEFLVSFYNNEISEKSEIFDDQFSVERPDGSNFTLKIRSTKLEDSAMYFCASSEFSQYEQYFGPGTRLTVT.